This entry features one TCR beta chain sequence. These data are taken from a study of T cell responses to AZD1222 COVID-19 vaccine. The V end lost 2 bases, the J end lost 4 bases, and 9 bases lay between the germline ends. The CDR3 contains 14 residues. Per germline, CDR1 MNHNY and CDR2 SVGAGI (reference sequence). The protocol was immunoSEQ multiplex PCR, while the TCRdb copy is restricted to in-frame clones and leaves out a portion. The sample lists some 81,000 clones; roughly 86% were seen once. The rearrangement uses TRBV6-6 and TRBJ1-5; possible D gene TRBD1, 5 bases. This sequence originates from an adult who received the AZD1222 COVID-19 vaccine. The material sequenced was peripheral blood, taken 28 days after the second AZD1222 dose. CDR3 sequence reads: CASSYADINQPQHF. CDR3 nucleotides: TGTGCCAGCAGTTACGCGGACATTAATCAGCCCCAGCATTTT.